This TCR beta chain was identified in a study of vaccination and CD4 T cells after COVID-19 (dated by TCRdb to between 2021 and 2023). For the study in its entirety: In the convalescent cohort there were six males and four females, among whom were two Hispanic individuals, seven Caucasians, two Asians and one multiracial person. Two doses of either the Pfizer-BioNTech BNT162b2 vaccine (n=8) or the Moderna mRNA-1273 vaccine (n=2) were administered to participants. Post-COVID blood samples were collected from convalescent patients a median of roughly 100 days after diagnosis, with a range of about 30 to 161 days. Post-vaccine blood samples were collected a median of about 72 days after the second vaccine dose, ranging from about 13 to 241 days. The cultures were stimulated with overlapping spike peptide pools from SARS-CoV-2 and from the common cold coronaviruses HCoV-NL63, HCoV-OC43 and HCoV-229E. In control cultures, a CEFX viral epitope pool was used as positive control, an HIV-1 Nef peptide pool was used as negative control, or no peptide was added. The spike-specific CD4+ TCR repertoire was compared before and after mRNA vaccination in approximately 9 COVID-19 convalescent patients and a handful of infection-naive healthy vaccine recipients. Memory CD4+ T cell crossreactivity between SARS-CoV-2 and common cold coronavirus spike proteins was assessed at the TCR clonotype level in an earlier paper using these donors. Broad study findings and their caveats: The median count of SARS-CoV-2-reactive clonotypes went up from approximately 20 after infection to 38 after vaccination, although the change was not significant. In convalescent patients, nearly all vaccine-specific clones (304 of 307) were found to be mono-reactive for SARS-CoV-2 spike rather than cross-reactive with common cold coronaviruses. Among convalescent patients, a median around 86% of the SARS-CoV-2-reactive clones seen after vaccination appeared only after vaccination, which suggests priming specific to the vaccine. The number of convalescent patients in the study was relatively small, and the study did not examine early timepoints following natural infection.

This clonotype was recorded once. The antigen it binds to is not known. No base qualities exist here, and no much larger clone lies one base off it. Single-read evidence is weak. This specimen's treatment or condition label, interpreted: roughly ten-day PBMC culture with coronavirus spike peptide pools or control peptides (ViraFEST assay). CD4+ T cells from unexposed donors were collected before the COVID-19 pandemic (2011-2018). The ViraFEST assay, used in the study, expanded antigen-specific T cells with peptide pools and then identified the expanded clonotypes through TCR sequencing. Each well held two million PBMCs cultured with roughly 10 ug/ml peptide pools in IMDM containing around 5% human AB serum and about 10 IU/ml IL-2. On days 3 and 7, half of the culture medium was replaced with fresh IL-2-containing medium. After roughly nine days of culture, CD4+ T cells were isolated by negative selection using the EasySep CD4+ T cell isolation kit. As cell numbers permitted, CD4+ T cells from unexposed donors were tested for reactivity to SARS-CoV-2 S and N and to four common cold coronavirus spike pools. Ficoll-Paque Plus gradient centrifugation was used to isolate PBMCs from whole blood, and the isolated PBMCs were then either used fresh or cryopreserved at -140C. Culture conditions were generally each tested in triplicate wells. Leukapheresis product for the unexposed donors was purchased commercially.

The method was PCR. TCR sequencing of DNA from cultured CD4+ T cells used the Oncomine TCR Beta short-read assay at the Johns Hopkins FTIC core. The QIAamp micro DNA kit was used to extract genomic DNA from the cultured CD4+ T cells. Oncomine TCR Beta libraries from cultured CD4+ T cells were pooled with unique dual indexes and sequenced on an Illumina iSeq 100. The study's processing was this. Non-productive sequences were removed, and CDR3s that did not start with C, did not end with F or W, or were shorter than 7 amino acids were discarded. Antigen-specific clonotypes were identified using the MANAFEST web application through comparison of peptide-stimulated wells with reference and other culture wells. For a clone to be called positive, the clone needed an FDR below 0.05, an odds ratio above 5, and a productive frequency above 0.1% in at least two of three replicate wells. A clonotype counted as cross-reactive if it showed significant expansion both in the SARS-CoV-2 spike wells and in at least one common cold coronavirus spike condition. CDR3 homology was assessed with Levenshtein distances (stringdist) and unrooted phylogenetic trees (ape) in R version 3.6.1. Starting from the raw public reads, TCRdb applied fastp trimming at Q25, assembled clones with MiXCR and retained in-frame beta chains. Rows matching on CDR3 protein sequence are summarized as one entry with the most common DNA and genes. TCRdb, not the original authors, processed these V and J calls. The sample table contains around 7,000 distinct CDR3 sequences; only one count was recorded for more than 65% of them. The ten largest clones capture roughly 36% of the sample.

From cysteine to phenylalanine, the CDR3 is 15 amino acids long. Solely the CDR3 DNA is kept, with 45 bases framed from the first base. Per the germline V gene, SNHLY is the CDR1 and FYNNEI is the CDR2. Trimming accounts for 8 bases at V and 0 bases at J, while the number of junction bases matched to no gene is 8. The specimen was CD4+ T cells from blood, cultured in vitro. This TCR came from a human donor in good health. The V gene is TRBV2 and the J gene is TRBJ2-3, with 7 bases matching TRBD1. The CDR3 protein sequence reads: CASGMGDRSTDTQYF. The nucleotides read TGTGCCAGCGGTATGGGGGACAGAAGCACAGATACGCAGTATTTT.